A selection of T cell receptor beta chains follows, all from one sample in a study of post-analysis software for immune sequencing data. TCRdb independently ran MiXCR on the PCR reads; one entry per CDR3 protein. The repertoire holds about 800,000 distinct CDR3 sequences, with around 27% as singletons. Sample: blood. Receptor source: a girl aged 10 to 17 with multiple sclerosis. Each CDR3 is given with its conserved first and last residue. Clone size, where shown, is once, few, many, or a class for clones that have expanded.

clone_size,j_call,v_call,cdr3_aa
-,TRBJ1-2,TRBV25-1,CASSERMMVDYGYTF
few,TRBJ2-6,TRBV11-2,CASSRRRFMSGGSSGANVLTF
-,TRBJ1-2,TRBV7-2,CASSIRQGANYGYTF
-,TRBJ2-1,TRBV28,CASRGVEQFF
-,TRBJ2-3,TRBV15,CATSGLAGFTDTQYF
few,TRBJ2-3,TRBV6-1,CASPSLRAGRSGTDTQYF
few,TRBJ1-4,TRBV6-6,CASRPPGRKMEKLFF
-,TRBJ1-1,TRBV5-6,CASSLGPRVAFF
many,TRBJ2-1,TRBV4-3,CASSQDPGWDNEQFF
few,TRBJ2-3,TRBV6-4,CASRDGPDTQYF
few,TRBJ1-1,TRBV7-6,CASSLATGEVSEAFF
-,TRBJ2-1,TRBV12-3/TRBV12-4,CASSLATGVSYNEQFF
-,TRBJ2-1,TRBV6-6,CASSDRGWDEQFF
few,TRBJ2-2,TRBV6-6,CASSMRSNTGELFF
-,TRBJ1-1,TRBV15,CATSRPGQVKNTEAFF
few,TRBJ1-6,TRBV12-3/TRBV12-4,CASTRGANNSPLHF
few,TRBJ2-1,TRBV6-6,CASRAPSGGDSYNEQFF
-,TRBJ2-3,TRBV29-1,CSARGGTIDTQYF
few,TRBJ2-1,TRBV4-1,CASSPGGKGPSYNEQFF
-,TRBJ1-2,TRBV4-3,CASSQVDSLEGYTF
-,TRBJ2-7,TRBV20-1,CSASDRLYEQYF
few,TRBJ2-5,TRBV20-1,CSAIQLERRPQETQYF
-,TRBJ2-3,TRBV19,CASRSGTLGVTQYF
-,TRBJ1-5,TRBV24-1,CATSDPGQPSNQPQHF
few,TRBJ2-2,TRBV4-1,CASSQVPGFTGELFF
few,TRBJ1-5,TRBV9,CASSVTGDQPQHF
-,TRBJ1-6,TRBV7-2,CASSLVAGPLHF
few,TRBJ2-7,TRBV5-1,CASSHARRTGRSSYEQYF
few,TRBJ2-7,TRBV5-1,CASSFPGRGFGNEQYF
many,TRBJ2-1,TRBV5-1,CASSTSGYNEQFF
few,TRBJ1-1,TRBV5-1,CASSYRTGGRTEAFF
-,TRBJ1-2,TRBV6-5,CASSYSPGAGYTF
-,TRBJ1-6,TRBV28,CASSSARTLHF
many,TRBJ2-7,TRBV11-2,CASSLGDRASYEQYF
-,TRBJ1-6,TRBV28,CASNPAWGSPLHF
few,TRBJ2-3,TRBV21-1,CASSPRDSQQMAQYF
few,TRBJ1-1,TRBV7-9,CASSPPTPGKVTEAFF
few,TRBJ1-6,TRBV5-1,CASSSAWAGVRNSPLHF
-,TRBJ2-3,TRBV14,CASSQRGTSAAGTQYF
-,TRBJ2-7,TRBV18,CASSPPSDRSHEQYF